This TCR beta chain was identified during a study of a mutant IDH1 vaccine in newly diagnosed glioma. In the study overall: Eight vaccinations were given in weeks 1, 3, 5, 7, 11, 15, 19 and 23. The study started vaccination 4-6 weeks after radiotherapy alone, or with temozolomide cycles. Patients' prior therapy spanned radiotherapy, temozolomide, or both; most underwent both.

On this clone itself: Its antigen is undetermined.

Time point in this sample: week 5, during vaccination. Mutant IDH1 20-mer peptide, at 300 ug, made up each vaccine dose, with topical imiquimod. Trimming removed 7 bases from V and 9 bases from J; junction bases left unmatched: 9. Germline loops: CDR1 SNHLY, CDR2 FYNNEI. The CDR3 totals 15 residues. The protocol was immunoSEQ multiplex PCR, while the TCRdb copy is restricted to in-frame clones and leaves out a portion. The sample lists over 9,000 clones, around 90% occurring once. The receptor was isolated from a woman aged 40 to 50 with glioma. Some clones in this sample may be carry-over from other donors' samples. The specimen was PBMCs, collected from a glioma patient whose treatment included an IDH1 peptide vaccine. V usage is TRBV2 and J usage is TRBJ2-1; 13 nucleotides line up with TRBD2. The chain's CDR3 is CASTSLTSGRIEQFF. CDR3 DNA: TGTGCCAGCACCTCTTTGACTAGCGGGAGGATTGAGCAGTTCTTC. Full variable domain (rest looked up from reference TRBV2 and TRBJ2-1): EPEVTQTPSHQVTQMGQEVILRCVPISNHLYFYWYRQILGQKVEFLVSFYNNEISEKSEIFDDQFSVERPDGSNFTLKIRSTKLEDSAMYFCASTSLTSGRIEQFFGPGTRLTVL.